These 15 T cell receptor beta chains originate from one sample sequenced in a study of CXCR3-negative and CXCR3-positive naive CD8 T cells. With UMI labels, 5' RACE was used to prepare the TRB cDNA libraries. With the 5' RACE reads reprocessed, TCRdb shows one record per CDR3 protein and no DNA. The specimen's table records 65,000 to 95,000 distinct CDR3 sequences. The sequenced material came from naive CXCR3- CD8+ T cells from blood. As to subset: CD45RO-CCR7+CD27+CD95- naive CD8+ T cells lacking CXCR3 (TNR3-). The receptors were gathered from a human donor in good health. Some clones in this sample may be carry-over from other donors' samples.

The chain combines TRBV5-1 with TRBJ2-5. CDR1 is SGHRS and CDR2 is YFSETQ in the germline V gene. The CDR3 length is 14 residues. The CDR3: CASSLEGNQETQYF.

The chain joins TRBV7-3 to TRBJ2-3; TCRdb's D gene call, TRBD2, goes unchecked for lack of DNA. Germline assignment: CDR1 SGHTA and CDR2 FQGTGA. The CDR3 length is 15 residues. This CDR3 reads CASSNGLAGADTQYF.

The chain is built from TRBV20-1 and TRBJ2-7; TCRdb's D call of TRBD1 is untestable without DNA. This CDR3 spans 17 amino acids. The V gene's germline CDR1 is DFQATT and CDR2 SNEGSKA (reference sequence). CDR3 amino acids: CSARPFGGPPAPYEQYF.

The genes are TRBV7-2 and TRBJ1-1; the TRBD1 assignment by TCRdb is unverifiable without DNA. There are 16 residues in the CDR3. The germline V gene encodes CDR1 SGHTA and CDR2 FQGNSA. The chain's CDR3 is CASSSSIGGANTEAFF.

J is TRBJ2-7 and V is TRBV19; the D gene TCRdb calls, TRBD1, cannot be checked with no DNA. Germline CDR1 is LNHDA and CDR2 is SQIVND (reference sequence). The CDR3 runs 14 residues. CDR3 sequence: CASSIDLRGYEQYF.

The chain is built from TRBV9 and TRBJ1-2; the D gene TCRdb calls, TRBD1, cannot be checked with no DNA. Germline V gives CDR1 SGDLS, CDR2 YYNGEE. CDR3 length: 14 amino acids. Here the CDR3 reads CASSSDRANYGYTF.

The genes are TRBV20-1 and TRBJ2-6; the TCRdb call, TRBD1, lacks DNA for checking. The CDR3 sequence is 16 residues long. Germline CDR1 DFQATT, CDR2 SNEGSKA (reference sequence). The CDR3 sequence: CSASGGTSSGANVLTF.

The rearrangement links TRBV5-1 to TRBJ1-1. Germline assignment: CDR1 SGHRS and CDR2 YFSETQ. CDR3 length: 13 amino acids. The CDR3 is CASSLWINTEAFF.

The chain uses TRBV10-3 and TRBJ2-7; with no DNA, the TCRdb D assignment of TRBD2 cannot be verified. The germline CDR1 and CDR2 sequences are ENHRY and SYGVKD. The length of the CDR3 is 14 residues. The CDR3 reads CASGNADYSYEQYF.

The chain has TRBV2 and TRBJ2-3; the TCRdb D gene call, TRBD1, has no DNA to confirm it. The germline V gene has CDR1 SNHLY and CDR2 FYNNEI. CDR3 length: 15 amino acids. The CDR3 loop reads CASKLLGGAGDTQYF.

The V and J genes are TRBV29-1 and TRBJ2-2; TCRdb proposes TRBD1, but this gene call is untestable without DNA. CDR1 and CDR2 (germline): SQVTM, ANQGSEA. The CDR3 contains 13 residues. The CDR3 loop reads CSAEQGIPGELFF.

The chain recombines TRBV2 with TRBJ1-6; TCRdb designates TRBD1, a call that cannot be tested without DNA. This CDR3 has 15 amino acids. The germline gives CDR1 SNHLY, CDR2 FYNNEI. CDR3 amino acids: CASSGGQGALSPLHF.

The J gene is TRBJ2-5, the V gene TRBV28; absent DNA, TCRdb's TRBD1 call cannot be checked. CDR3 length equals 15 residues. Germline values: CDR1 MDHEN, CDR2 SYDVKM. This chain's CDR3 is CASSGTIPSEETQYF.

The J gene is TRBJ2-5, the V gene TRBV12-3 or TRBV12-4; the D call of TRBD2 rests on TCRdb alone, since no DNA is present to check it. The CDR3 covers 15 residues. The CDR3 protein is CASSQPGLGRETQYF.

This chain uses TRBV13 with TRBJ2-7; the D call from TCRdb, TRBD1, cannot be confirmed without DNA. This CDR3 is 14 amino acids long. Germline CDR1 reads PRHDT; CDR2 reads FYEKMQ (reference sequence). CDR3 sequence: CASSPPGPSYEQYF.